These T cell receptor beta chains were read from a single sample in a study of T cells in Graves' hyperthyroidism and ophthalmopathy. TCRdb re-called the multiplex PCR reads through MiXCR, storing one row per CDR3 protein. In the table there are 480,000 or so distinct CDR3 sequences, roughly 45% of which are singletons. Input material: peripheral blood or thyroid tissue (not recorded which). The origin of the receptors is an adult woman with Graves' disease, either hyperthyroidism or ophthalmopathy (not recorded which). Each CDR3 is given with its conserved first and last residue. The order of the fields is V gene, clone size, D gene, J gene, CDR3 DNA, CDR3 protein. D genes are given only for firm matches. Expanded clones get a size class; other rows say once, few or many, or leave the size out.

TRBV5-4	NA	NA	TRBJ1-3	TGTGCCAGCAGCTTATCCCGGAACTCTGGAAACACCATATATTTT	CASSLSRNSGNTIYF
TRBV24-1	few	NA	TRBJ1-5	TGTGCCACCAGTGATAATGGGTTGTGGCATTTT	CATSDNGLWHF
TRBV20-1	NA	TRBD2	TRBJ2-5	TGCAGTGCTAAAGGCGGGGGGACCCAGTACTTC	CSAKGGGTQYF
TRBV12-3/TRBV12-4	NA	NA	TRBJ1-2	TGTGCCAGCAGTTATGGCCGGGACCGTGTCTATGGCTACACCTTC	CASSYGRDRVYGYTF
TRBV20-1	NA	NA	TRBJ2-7	TGCAGTGCCCAGCGGCCTAGCAGCTACGAGCAGTACTTC	CSAQRPSSYEQYF
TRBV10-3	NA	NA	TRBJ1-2	TGTGCCATCAGTGATCAGGGGATAGTCTACACCTTC	CAISDQGIVYTF
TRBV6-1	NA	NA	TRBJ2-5	TGTGCCAGCAGCCGGGGAGGACATACGTTTCGTGGCCAAGAGACCCAGCACTTC	CASSRGGHTFRGQETQHF
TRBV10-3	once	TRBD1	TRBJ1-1	TGTGCCATCAAGGGACAGGGGAGGAGCCCCGAAGCTTTCTTT	CAIKGQGRSPEAFF
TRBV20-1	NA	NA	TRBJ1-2	TGCAGTACAAAGAGGCGGGGGAATCTCAACTATGGCTACACCTTC	CSTKRRGNLNYGYTF
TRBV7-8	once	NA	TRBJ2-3	TGTGCCAGCAGCTCCGGACTTGCTAGCACAGATACGCAGTATTTT	CASSSGLASTDTQYF
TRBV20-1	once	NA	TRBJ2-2	TGCAGTGCCACCGGGACGGGGGTCGCGGGCTCCGGGGAGCTGTTTTTT	CSATGTGVAGSGELFF
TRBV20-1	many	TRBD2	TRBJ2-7	TGCAGTGCGGGGACTAGCGGGAGTGTAGGCGAGCAGTACTTC	CSAGTSGSVGEQYF
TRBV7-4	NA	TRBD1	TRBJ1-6	TGTGCCAGCAGCCAAACGGGACAGAGTAATTCACCCCTCCACTTT	CASSQTGQSNSPLHF
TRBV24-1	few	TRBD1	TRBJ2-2	TGTGCCACCAGTGACCCCGGGACAGGGAACACCGGGGAGCTGTTTTTT	CATSDPGTGNTGELFF
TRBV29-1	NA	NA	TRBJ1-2	TGCAGCGTTGAAGAGGACAGAGGGAACTATGGCTACACCTTC	CSVEEDRGNYGYTF
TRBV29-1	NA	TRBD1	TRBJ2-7	TGCAGCGTTTTGACAGGGACCGAGCAGTACTTC	CSVLTGTEQYF
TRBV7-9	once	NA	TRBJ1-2	TGTGCCAGCAGCCCCCCTTCGGTCAGGGACTTTACCAACTATGGCTACACCTTC	CASSPPSVRDFTNYGYTF
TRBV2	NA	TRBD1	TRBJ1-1	TGTGCCAGCGGACAGGCGGGCGGTGAAGCTTTCTTT	CASGQAGGEAFF
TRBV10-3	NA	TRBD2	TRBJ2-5	TGTGCCATCAACGCGGGAGCACAAGAGACCCAGTACTTC	CAINAGAQETQYF
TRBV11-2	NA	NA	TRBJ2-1	TGTGCCAGCAGCTTAGTCGGGCGGCCCGAGCAGTTCTTC	CASSLVGRPEQFF
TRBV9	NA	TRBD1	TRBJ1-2	TGTGCCAGCAGCGTAGCAGGGACAGGGAACTATGGCTACACCTTC	CASSVAGTGNYGYTF
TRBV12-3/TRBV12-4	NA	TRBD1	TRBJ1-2	TGTGCCAGCAGCCCAAGGGGACAGGTTCGGCGCTACACCTTC	CASSPRGQVRRYTF
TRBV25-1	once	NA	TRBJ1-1	TGTGCCAGCAGTTCGAGACCGGGACACACGAACACTGAAGCTTTCTTT	CASSSRPGHTNTEAFF
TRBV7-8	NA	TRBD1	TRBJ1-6	TGTGCCAGCAGCTTACCCAGGGGGGGTTCACCCCTCCACTTT	CASSLPRGGSPLHF
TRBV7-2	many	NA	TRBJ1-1	TGTGCCAGCAGCCAGGACAGTTTCACTGAAGCTTTCTTT	CASSQDSFTEAFF
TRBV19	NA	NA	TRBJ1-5	TGTGCCAGTAGTACCGGACAGACGGTTAGCAATCAGCCCCAGCATTTT	CASSTGQTVSNQPQHF
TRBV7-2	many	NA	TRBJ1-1	TGTGCCAGCAGCGATTACAGGCGGGACACTGAAGCTTTCTTT	CASSDYRRDTEAFF
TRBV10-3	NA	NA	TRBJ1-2	TGTGCCATCAGCAGCTTGGTGGGCCACAGTGGCTACACCTTC	CAISSLVGHSGYTF
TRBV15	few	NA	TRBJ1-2	TGTGCCACCAGCAGAGTGGGGGATGGCTACACCTTC	CATSRVGDGYTF
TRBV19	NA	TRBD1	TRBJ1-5	TGTGCCACCCGAACCGGGACAGGGGCCAGCAGCCCACTTTTGGATCAGCCCCAGCATTTT	CATRTGTGASSPLLDQPQHF
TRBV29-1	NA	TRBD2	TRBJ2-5	TGCAGCGTGTACGGACTAGCGGGGGGTTCGCGAGAGACCCAGTACTTC	CSVYGLAGGSRETQYF
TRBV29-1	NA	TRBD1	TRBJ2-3	TGCAGCGTGGCTCTGGGACAGCCTACAGATACGCAGTATTTT	CSVALGQPTDTQYF
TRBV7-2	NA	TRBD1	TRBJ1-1	TGTGCCAGCAGCACTCACACAGGGGGCGCCGGGTTAAACACTGAAGCTTTCTTT	CASSTHTGGAGLNTEAFF
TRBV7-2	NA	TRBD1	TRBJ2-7	TGTGCCAGCAGCCCACAGGGGGGTTGGGTCGGCTTCGAGCAGTACTTC	CASSPQGGWVGFEQYF
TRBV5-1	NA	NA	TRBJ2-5	TGCGCCAGCAGCTGGGACACCCAGTACTTC	CASSWDTQYF
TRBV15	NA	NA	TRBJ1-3	TGTGCCACCAGCAGAGAACCCCCCAGAGGGAACACCATATATTTT	CATSREPPRGNTIYF
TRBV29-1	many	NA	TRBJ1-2	TGCAGCGTTGGGCGACAGGAAGGGGGCTACACCTTC	CSVGRQEGGYTF
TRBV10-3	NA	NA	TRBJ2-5	TGTGCCATACTTGGAGGAGGGGTTGACGTTGGCCAAGAGACCCAGTACTTC	CAILGGGVDVGQETQYF
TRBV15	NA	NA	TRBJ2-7	TGTGCCACCAGCCCGAGCCGTTTCACCGCCGGGGTCTCCTACGAGCAGTACTTC	CATSPSRFTAGVSYEQYF
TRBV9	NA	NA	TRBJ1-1	TGTGCCAGCAGCGTTGAGGGCAGGGCTAACACTGAAGCTTTCTTT	CASSVEGRANTEAFF
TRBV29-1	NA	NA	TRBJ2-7	TGCAGCGTTGAAGACAGGGAAAATGAGCAGTACTTC	CSVEDRENEQYF
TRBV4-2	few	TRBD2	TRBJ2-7	TGTGCCAGCAGCCAAGAACTAGCGGGAGTGAACGAGCAGTACTTC	CASSQELAGVNEQYF
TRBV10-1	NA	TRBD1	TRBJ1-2	TGCGCCAGCAGAGGACAGGGGACGCGTGGCTACACCTTC	CASRGQGTRGYTF
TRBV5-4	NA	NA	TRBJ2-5	TGTGCCAGCAGTTTCCCGCATGGGAGCCCCCAAGAGACCCAGTACTTC	CASSFPHGSPQETQYF
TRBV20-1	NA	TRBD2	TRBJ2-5	TGCAGTGCTAGACTAGCGGGAGGCTGCGAGACCCAGTACTTC	CSARLAGGCETQYF
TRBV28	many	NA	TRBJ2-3	TGTGCCAGCAGCCCCCCCACACTTACGCAGTATTTT	CASSPPTLTQYF
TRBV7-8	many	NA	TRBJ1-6	TGTGCCAGCAGCTTAAGGGTAGGGGATCGTTCACCCCTCCACTTT	CASSLRVGDRSPLHF
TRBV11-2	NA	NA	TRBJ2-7	TGTGCCAGCAGCTTAGACCCAGGGCCCTACGAGCAGTACTTC	CASSLDPGPYEQYF
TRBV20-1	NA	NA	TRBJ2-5	TGCAGTGCTAGAGATGGAGGACGGGGTGAGACCCAGTACTTC	CSARDGGRGETQYF
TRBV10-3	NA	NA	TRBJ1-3	TGTGCCATCAGCCGCGGGGTTGGAAACACCATATATTTT	CAISRGVGNTIYF
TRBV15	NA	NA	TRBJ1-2	TGTGCCACCAGCAGGTTGGGAACAGGGCATGGCTACACCTTC	CATSRLGTGHGYTF
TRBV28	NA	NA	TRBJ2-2	TGTGCCAGTTACCGGACCGGGGAGCTGTTTTTT	CASYRTGELFF
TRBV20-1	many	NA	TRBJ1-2	TGCAGTGCTAGAGCACATAATGGAGGCTACACCTTC	CSARAHNGGYTF
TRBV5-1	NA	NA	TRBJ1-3	TGCGCCAGCAGCCAAGTGATCGGAAACACCATATATTTT	CASSQVIGNTIYF
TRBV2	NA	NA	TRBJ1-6	TGTGCCAGCAGGGGGGCCGAGGTTGATAATTCACCCCTCCACTTT	CASRGAEVDNSPLHF
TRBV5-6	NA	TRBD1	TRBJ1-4	TGTGCCAGCAGCACAGGACAGGGGAGATTTGAAAAACTGTTTTTT	CASSTGQGRFEKLFF
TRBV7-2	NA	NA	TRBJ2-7	TGTGCCAGCAGCTTAGATGCGGGATTGTCCGAGCAGTACTTC	CASSLDAGLSEQYF
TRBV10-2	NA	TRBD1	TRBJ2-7	TGCGCCAGCAGCACCGGACAGGGTGGTTACGAGCAGTACTTC	CASSTGQGGYEQYF
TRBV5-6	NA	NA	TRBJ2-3	TGTGCCAGCAGCTTGCGGCGGGGAAACACAGATACGCAGTATTTT	CASSLRRGNTDTQYF
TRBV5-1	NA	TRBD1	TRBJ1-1	TGCGCCAGCAGCTTGGTCACAGGGGTTCGTGAAGCTTTCTTT	CASSLVTGVREAFF